This T cell receptor (beta chain) is drawn from a study of cytotoxic CD8 clonotypes in ibrutinib-treated CLL. General study points: Contraction or stability on treatment characterized the public clonotypes, which were uncommon.

To note about this clone: What it binds is unknown.

Here immunoSEQ multiplex PCR was the method, and the copy in TCRdb shows in-frame clones only, minus some. This table has around 140,000 clones, 70% to 85% appearing once. V lost 2 bases and J lost 4, with 14 bases in between. The CDR3 is 16 amino acids. From germline, CDR1 is MNHNY and CDR2 SVGAGI (reference sequence). The chain uses TRBV6-6 and TRBJ1-4; D is possibly TRBD1 (5 bases). The sample was PBMCs, taken after 12 months of ibrutinib treatment. This sequence was found in a human donor with chronic lymphocytic leukemia. The CDR3 DNA sequence: TGTGCCAGCAGTTACGTCCCGGGACTGATTAATGAAAAACTGTTTTTT. As protein: CASSYVPGLINEKLFF.